This TCR beta chain is from a study of T cells in localized non-small cell lung cancer. CDR1 KGHSH and CDR2 LQKENI come from the germline V gene. This CDR3 is built from 14 residues. V was shortened by 3 bases and J by 4 bases, with 7 bases between the two germline ends. The method was immunoSEQ multiplex PCR; TCRdb's version includes in-frame clones alone and lacks a portion of them. Of 25,000 or so clones listed, approximately 90% were seen once; the top ten hold approximately 6%. V is TRBV18 and J is TRBJ2-6, with unresolved D. The source was PBMCs, collected before any cancer treatment. This receptor was obtained from a man aged 40 to 69 with stage II lung adenocarcinoma. CDR3 in DNA: TGTGCCAGCTCACCTCAAGAAGGGGCCAACGTCCTGACTTTC. Encoded protein: CASSPQEGANVLTF.